A selection of T cell receptor beta chains follows, all from one sample in a study of shared clonotypes between healthy human individuals. TCRdb's table, derived via immunoSEQ multiplex PCR, lists solely in-frame clones and lacks some. This table holds around 510,000 clones, roughly 79% found once. What was sequenced was PBMCs. The receptor set was obtained from a woman aged 40 to 50 in good health. Some clones in this sample may be carry-over from other donors' samples. The CDR3 runs from the conserved cysteine through the conserved F or W. The order of the fields is D gene, J gene, CDR3 length, V gene, CDR3 protein, CDR3 DNA. The D gene is left open where the match is weak.

>TRBD2|TRBJ2-3|15|TRBV4-1
CASSQIAGITDTQYF
TGCGCCAGCAGCCAAATAGCGGGTATCACAGATACGCAGTATTTT
>.|TRBJ2-7|16|TRBV5-6
CASSLGSGDRSGEQYF
TGTGCCAGCAGCTTGGGTTCAGGGGATCGCTCGGGGGAGCAGTACTTC
>.|TRBJ2-3|15|TRBV7-8
CASRTKRESTDTQYF
TGTGCCAGCAGAACCAAGAGAGAGAGCACAGATACGCAGTATTTT
>TRBD2|TRBJ2-2|17|TRBV27
CASSSRLAGGGTGELFF
TGTGCCAGCAGTTCTAGACTAGCGGGAGGGGGCACCGGGGAGCTGTTTTTT
>.|TRBJ1-1|13|TRBV28
CASRFGFDTEAFF
TGTGCCAGCAGGTTCGGTTTTGACACTGAAGCTTTCTTT
>TRBD2|TRBJ2-1|16|TRBV9
CASSTIAGFSYNEQFF
TGTGCCAGCAGCACAATAGCGGGGTTCTCCTACAATGAGCAGTTCTTC
>.|TRBJ2-3|17|TRBV7-9
CASHRRGGLGGTDTQYF
TGTGCCAGCCATCGAAGAGGAGGTCTGGGTGGGACAGATACGCAGTATTTT
>.|TRBJ2-4|16|TRBV18
CASSPPQMLAKNIQYF
TGTGCCAGCTCACCACCGCAGATGCTAGCCAAAAACATTCAGTACTTC
>TRBD2|TRBJ2-7|15|TRBV7-3
CASSSSGRGPYEQYF
TGTGCCAGCAGCAGTAGCGGGAGGGGGCCCTACGAGCAGTACTTC
>.|TRBJ2-2|17|TRBV9
CASSVARGGGNTGELLF
TGTGCCAGCAGCGTAGCTCGAGGGGGTGGAAACACCGGGGAGCTGCTTTTT
>TRBD1|TRBJ2-7|14|TRBV29-1
CSVGGRTGVHEQYF
TGCAGCGTTGGAGGCCGGACAGGGGTGCACGAGCAGTACTTC